The source of this T cell receptor (beta chain) is a study of blood T cell repertoires in COVID-19. Methods used by the authors: Nucleated cell counts were estimated from reference gene primer amplification. Here immunoSEQ multiplex PCR was the method, and the copy in TCRdb shows in-frame clones only, minus some. That table supplies the V and J calls and clone size; D and trimming were determined from the DNA. This sample carries over 250,000 clones, 86% of them seen once, and the ten largest clones take around 12%. Seattle-derived patients entered the study during active infection and were followed longitudinally. This CDR3 spans 17 amino acids. The germline CDR1 and CDR2 sequences are LNHDA and SQIVND (reference sequence). Trimming at V came to 1 base and at J to 9 bases, leaving 10 bases not matched to a gene.

The sequence was collected from a woman between 65 and 79 years old with COVID-19, enrolled during active disease. The sample was peripheral blood. The chain is built from TRBV19 and TRBJ2-1; TRBD2 matches at 12 bases. CDR3 in amino acids: CASSIGASGGARSEQFF. The CDR3 DNA sequence: TGTGCCAGTAGTATAGGGGCTAGCGGGGGGGCTAGGAGTGAGCAGTTCTTC.